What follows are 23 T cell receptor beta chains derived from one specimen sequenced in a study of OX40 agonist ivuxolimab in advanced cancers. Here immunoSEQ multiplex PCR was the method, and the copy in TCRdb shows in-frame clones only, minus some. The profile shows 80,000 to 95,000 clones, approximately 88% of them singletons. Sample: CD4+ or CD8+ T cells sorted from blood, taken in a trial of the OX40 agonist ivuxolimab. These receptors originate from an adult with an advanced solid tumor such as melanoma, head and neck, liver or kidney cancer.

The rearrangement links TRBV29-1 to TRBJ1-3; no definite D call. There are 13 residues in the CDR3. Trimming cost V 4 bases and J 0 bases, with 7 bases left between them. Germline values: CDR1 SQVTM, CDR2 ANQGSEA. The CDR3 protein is CSVGFSSGNTIYF. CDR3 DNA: TGCAGCGTTGGTTTCAGCTCTGGAAACACCATATATTTT.

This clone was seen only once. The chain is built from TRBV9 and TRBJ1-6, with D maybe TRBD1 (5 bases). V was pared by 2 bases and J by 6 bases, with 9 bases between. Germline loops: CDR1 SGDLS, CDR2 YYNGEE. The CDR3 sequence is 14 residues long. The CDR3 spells CASSVGGTNSPLHF. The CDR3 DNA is TGTGCCAGCAGCGTCGGAGGGACTAATTCACCCCTCCACTTT.

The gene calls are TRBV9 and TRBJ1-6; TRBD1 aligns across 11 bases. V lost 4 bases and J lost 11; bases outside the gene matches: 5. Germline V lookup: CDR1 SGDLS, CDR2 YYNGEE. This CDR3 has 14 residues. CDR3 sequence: CASSQGQGGAPLHF. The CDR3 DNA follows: TGTGCCAGCAGCCAGGGACAGGGGGGGGCACCCCTCCACTTT.

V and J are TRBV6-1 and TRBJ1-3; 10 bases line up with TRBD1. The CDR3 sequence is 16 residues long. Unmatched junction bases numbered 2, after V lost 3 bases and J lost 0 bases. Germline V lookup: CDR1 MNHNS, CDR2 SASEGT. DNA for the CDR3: TGTGCCAGCAGTGAGACAGGGGGCTACTCTGGAAACACCATATATTTT. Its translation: CASSETGGYSGNTIYF.

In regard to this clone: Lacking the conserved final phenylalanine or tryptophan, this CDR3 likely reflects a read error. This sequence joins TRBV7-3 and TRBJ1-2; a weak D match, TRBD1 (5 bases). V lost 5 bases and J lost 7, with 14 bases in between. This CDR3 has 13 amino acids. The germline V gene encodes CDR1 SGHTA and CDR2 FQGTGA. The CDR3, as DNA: TGTGCCAGCAGCGCCCCGGGACTTCCTGGCTACACCCTC. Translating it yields CASSAPGLPGYTL.

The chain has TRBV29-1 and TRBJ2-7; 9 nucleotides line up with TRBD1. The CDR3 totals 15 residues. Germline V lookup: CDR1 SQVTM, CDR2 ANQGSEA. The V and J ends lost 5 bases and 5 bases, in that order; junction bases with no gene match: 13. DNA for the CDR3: TGCAGCGTTAGCGGTGCGGGACAGGGTTTCCACGAGCAGTACTTC. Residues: CSVSGAGQGFHEQYF.

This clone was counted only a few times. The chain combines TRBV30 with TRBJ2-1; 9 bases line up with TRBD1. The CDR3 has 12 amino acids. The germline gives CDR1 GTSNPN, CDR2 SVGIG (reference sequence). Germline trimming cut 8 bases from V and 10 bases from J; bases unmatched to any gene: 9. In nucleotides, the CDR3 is TGTGCCGGACAGGGGTTAGGAGGGGAGCAGTTCTTC. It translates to CAGQGLGGEQFF.

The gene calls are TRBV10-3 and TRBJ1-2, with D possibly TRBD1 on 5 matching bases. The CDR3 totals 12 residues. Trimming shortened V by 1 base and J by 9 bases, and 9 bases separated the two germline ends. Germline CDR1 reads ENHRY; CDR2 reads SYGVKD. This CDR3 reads CAISELDISYTF. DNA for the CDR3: TGTGCCATCAGTGAGTTGGACATTAGCTACACCTTC.

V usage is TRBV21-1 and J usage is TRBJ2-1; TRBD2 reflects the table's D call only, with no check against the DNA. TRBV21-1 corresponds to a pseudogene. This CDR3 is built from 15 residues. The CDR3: CASSKVGGRFNEQFF. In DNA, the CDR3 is TGTGCCAGCAGCAAAGTTGGGGGGAGGTTCAATGAGCAGTTCTTC.

CDR3 bases: TGTGCCAGCAGTTATGGTGGAGGGTCAGATACGCAGTATTTT. Its protein is CASSYGGGSDTQYF. The V and J genes are TRBV6-5 and TRBJ2-3; TRBD2 is a possible D gene (6 bases). Germline V gene data show CDR1 as MNHEY and CDR2 as SVGAGI. CDR3 size: 14 residues. Trimming pared 3 bases from V and 4 bases from J, leaving 11 bases between.

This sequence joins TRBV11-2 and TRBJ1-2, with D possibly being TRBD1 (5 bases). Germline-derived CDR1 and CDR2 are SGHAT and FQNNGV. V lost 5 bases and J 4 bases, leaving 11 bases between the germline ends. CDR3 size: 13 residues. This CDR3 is CASSRGTVYGYTF. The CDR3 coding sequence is TGTGCCAGCAGCCGCGGGACGGTCTATGGCTACACCTTC.

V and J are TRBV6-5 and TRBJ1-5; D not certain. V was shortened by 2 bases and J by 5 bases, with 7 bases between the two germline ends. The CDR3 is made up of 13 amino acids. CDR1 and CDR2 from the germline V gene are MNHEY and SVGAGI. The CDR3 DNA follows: TGTGCCAGCAGTTACGACCGGGATCAGCCCCAGCATTTT. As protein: CASSYDRDQPQHF.

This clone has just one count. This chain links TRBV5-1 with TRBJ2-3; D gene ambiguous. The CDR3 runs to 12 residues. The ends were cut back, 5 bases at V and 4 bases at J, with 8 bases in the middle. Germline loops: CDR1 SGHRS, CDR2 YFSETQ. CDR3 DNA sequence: TGCGCCAGCAGTTTCAGTTCAGATACGCAGTATTTT. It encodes CASSFSSDTQYF.

CDR3 loop: CASSEAGTGMEKLFF. The CDR3 DNA is TGTGCCAGCAGTGAAGCCGGGACAGGGATGGAAAAACTGTTTTTT. V is TRBV6-1 and J is TRBJ1-4; 9 bases line up with TRBD1. The V gene end was trimmed by 0 bases and the J gene end by 8 bases; junction bases not matched to a gene: 4. Germline V gene lookup returns CDR1 MNHNS and CDR2 SASEGT. This CDR3 is built from 15 residues.

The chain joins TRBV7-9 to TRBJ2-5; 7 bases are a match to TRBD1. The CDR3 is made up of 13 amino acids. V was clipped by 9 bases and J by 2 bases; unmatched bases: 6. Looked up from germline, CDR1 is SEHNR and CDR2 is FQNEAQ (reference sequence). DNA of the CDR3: TGTGCCAGTACGGGACAGACACAAGAGACCCAGTACTTC. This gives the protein CASTGQTQETQYF.

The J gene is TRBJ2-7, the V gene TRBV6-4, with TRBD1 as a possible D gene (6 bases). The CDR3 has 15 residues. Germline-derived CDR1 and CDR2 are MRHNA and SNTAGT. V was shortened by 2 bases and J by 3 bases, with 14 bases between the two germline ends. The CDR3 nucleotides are TGTGCCAGCAGTGACCCTAAGGACAGCCACTACGAGCAGTACTTC. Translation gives CASSDPKDSHYEQYF.

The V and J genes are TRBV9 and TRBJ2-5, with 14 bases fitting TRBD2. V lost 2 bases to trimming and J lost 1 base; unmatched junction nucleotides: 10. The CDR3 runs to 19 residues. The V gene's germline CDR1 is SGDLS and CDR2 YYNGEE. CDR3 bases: TGTGCCAGCAGCGTCGCCTCCGGGACTAGCGGGAGTCTCCAAGAGACCCAGTACTTC. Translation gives CASSVASGTSGSLQETQYF.

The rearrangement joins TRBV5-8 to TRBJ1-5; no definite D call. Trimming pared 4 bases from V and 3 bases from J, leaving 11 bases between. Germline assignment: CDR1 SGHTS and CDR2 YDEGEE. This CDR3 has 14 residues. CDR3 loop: CASSADGPNQPQHF. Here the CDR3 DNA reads TGTGCCAGCAGCGCGGACGGACCCAATCAGCCCCAGCATTTT.

In nucleotides, the CDR3 is TGTGCCAGCAGCTTAGGGACGGATAGCAATCAGCCCCAGCATTTT. It is translated as CASSLGTDSNQPQHF. J is TRBJ1-5 and V is TRBV7-9; no firm D call. CDR3 length: 15 residues. Germline V gives CDR1 SEHNR, CDR2 FQNEAQ (reference sequence). The V end lost 1 base, the J end lost 0 bases, and 7 bases lay between the germline ends.

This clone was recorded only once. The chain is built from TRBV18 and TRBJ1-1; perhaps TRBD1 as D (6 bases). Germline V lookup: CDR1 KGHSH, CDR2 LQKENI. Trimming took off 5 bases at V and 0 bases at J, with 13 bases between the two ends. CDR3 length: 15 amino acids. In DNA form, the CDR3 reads TGTGCCAGCTCATCAGGGGCGGACATGAACACTGAAGCTTTCTTT. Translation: CASSSGADMNTEAFF.

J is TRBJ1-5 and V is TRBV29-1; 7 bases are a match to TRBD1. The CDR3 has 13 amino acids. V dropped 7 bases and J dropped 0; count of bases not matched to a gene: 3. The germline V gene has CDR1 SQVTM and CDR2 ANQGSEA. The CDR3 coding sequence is TGCAGCGCCAGGGGGGATAGCAATCAGCCCCAGCATTTT. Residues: CSARGDSNQPQHF.

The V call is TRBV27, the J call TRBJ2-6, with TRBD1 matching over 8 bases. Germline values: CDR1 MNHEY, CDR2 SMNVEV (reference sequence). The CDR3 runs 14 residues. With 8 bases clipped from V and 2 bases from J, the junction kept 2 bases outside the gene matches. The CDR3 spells CASQGAAGANVLTF. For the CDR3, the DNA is TGTGCCAGCCAGGGGGCGGCTGGGGCCAACGTCCTGACTTTC.

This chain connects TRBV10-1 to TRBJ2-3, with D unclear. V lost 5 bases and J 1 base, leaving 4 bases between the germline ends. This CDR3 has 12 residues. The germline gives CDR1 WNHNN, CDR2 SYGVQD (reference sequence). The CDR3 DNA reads TGCGCCAGCAGTCTGGGCACAGATACGCAGTATTTT. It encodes CASSLGTDTQYF.